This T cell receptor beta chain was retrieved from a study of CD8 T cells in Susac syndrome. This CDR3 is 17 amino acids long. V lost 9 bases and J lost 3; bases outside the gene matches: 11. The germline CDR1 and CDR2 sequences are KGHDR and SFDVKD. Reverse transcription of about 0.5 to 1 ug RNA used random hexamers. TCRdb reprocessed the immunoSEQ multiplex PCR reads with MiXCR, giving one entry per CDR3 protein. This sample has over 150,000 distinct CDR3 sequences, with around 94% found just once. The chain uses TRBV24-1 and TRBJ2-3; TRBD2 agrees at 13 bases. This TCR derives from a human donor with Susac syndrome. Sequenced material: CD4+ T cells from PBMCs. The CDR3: CATPLAGGPQGTDTQYF. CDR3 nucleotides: TGTGCCACCCCACTAGCGGGAGGGCCTCAAGGTACAGATACGCAGTATTTT.